Listed here is a single T cell receptor beta chain. This record belongs to a study of blood T cell repertoires in COVID-19. Study as a whole: Acute and convalescent COVID-19 samples came from the United States, Italy and Spain.

Original processing notes: Amplifying reference gene primers gave estimates of nucleated cell counts. Using immunoSEQ multiplex PCR, the repertoire was profiled, and TCRdb retains in-frame clones only, with some absent. Clone size and V and J calls were adopted from that table, with D and trimming inferred from the DNA. The sample includes 190,000 or so clones, 80% to 90% of them seen just once. Germline CDR1 is SGHRS and CDR2 is YFSETQ. This CDR3 is built from 22 residues. V shed 3 bases, J shed 0 bases, and the junction held 24 bases outside the gene matches. Self-reported history from a screening survey and questionnaire set each donor's cohort. Two consecutive negative NP/OP PCR tests, clearance, or resolved symptoms defined Cohort 3 recovery.

The specimen sequenced was PBMCs or T cells enriched from blood (not recorded which). This sequence originates from a man aged 40-55 years who had recovered from COVID-19. The chain is built from TRBV5-1 and TRBJ2-1, with 7 nucleotides matching TRBD2. CDR3 nucleotides: TGCGCCAGCAGCTCGCCAGGATCCCAATCGACTAGCCTAAAGAGCTCCTACAATGAGCAGTTCTTC. Amino acids: CASSSPGSQSTSLKSSYNEQFF.